Sequencing of this TCR beta chain was carried out in a study of blood T cell repertoires in COVID-19. Turning to the study itself: The origin of the acute and convalescent COVID-19 samples was the United States, Italy and Spain. The cDNA or gDNA used as material had been derived from T cells, B-cell-depleted T cells, or PBMCs.

In the source study's methods: Quantification of nucleated cells was approximated via reference gene primer amplification. TCRdb's copy holds only in-frame clones and misses some; the assay was immunoSEQ multiplex PCR. V and J calls and clone size come straight from that table; D and trimming were deduced from the DNA. The repertoire includes under 35,000 clones, around nine tenths of them detected once, and approximately 5% sits in the top ten. The CDR3 consists of 14 residues. In germline, CDR1 is SNHLY, CDR2 FYNNEI. The trim removed 7 bases at V and 2 bases at J, leaving 2 bases unmatched. The clonotype comes from a human donor in a cohort sampled during active COVID-19. The sequenced sample consisted of peripheral blood. The chain carries TRBV2 and TRBJ2-6; TRBD1 matches at 7 bases. The CDR3 loop reads CASKTGAGANVLTF. In nucleotides, the CDR3 is TGTGCCAGCAAAACAGGGGCTGGGGCCAACGTCCTGACTTTC.